This T cell receptor beta chain was sequenced for a study of CD8 T cells in ankylosing spondylitis. Whole-study results and caveats: Matched ankylosing spondylitis synovial fluid reportedly contained a significantly enriched population of disease-linked clones. Ankylosing spondylitis blood seemed to carry a telltale TCR beta motif made of several highly homologous variants.

Germline assignment: CDR1 MNHNS and CDR2 SASEGT. With 3 bases removed from V and 9 bases from J, the gap between germline ends came to 11 bases. This CDR3 comprises 12 residues. As to this clonotype: No antigen is known for it.

Making the TCR beta libraries involved quantitative 5'-RACE with molecular barcodes. TCRdb fed the 5' RACE reads into MiXCR, producing one record per CDR3 protein. The sample holds approximately 440,000 distinct CDR3 sequences, approximately 17% seen once. This chain connects TRBV6-1 to TRBJ1-1; D is unclear. The sequencing sample was made of blood, either unsorted or a sorted T cell fraction (not recorded which). The source of this sequence is a male donor with ankylosing spondylitis. In DNA, the CDR3 is TGTGCCAGCAGTGAGTCAACTGAGAAAGCTTTCTTT. Protein product: CASSESTEKAFF.